What follows is one TCR beta chain and its context. Its antigen specificity is not known. Base qualities are missing; no much larger clone stands one base away. TCRbeta CDR3 regions were amplified from genomic DNA using the immunoSEQ Assay, a bias-controlled multiplex PCR. The study's own analysis went as follows. Nucleated cell counts per sample were estimated from amplification of reference gene primers within the assay. Sequence reads were collapsed and filtered to measure the absolute abundance of every unique TCRbeta CDR3 rearrangement. Productive Simpson clonality was computed per sample as the square root of Simpson's diversity index over productive rearrangements. The source is immuneACCESS, and TCRdb retained only in-frame sequences with V and J called. Part of the clones is not carried over; for the studies checked, unresolved V genes explain less than half of this, and the remainder is unexplained. V, J and clone size are those of that table, while D and trimming were read from the DNA. The table for this sample lists tens of thousands of clones; about 89% of them were counted only once. The ten largest clones represent approximately 15% of the sample.

Collaborating institutions collected whole blood in K2EDTA tubes following their own protocols. Collaborator samples were shipped for TCRbeta analysis as frozen whole blood, isolated PBMCs, or DNA extracted from either sample type. Taken from the germline V gene, the CDR1 and CDR2 loops are SGHAT and FQNNGV. The CDR3 holds 12 amino acids from the cysteine to the phenylalanine. Of all the DNA, just the CDR3 is kept, 36 bases in frame from base 1. V and J lose 2 bases and 5 bases, and a span of 4 bases separates them. The data derive from a study of blood T cell repertoires in COVID-19 (dated by TCRdb to about 2020). Background for the entire study: Samples from collaborators originated in the United States, Italy and Spain and spanned both the acute and convalescent phases of COVID-19. The prospective study material was composed of cDNA or gDNA derived from T cells, B-cell-depleted T cells, or PBMCs. The repertoires were made available in a free public database intended to serve as a resource for research on the immune response to SARS-CoV-2. Samples came from the ongoing ImmuneRACE study (first 160 participants) plus 1,254 subjects from 6 global collaborators. Sample metadata almost always included a de-identified subject ID, COVID-19 status, age in years and sex. HLA class I and class II types, where available, came from metadata supplied by the sample provider rather than from assay-based typing. Subjects who had been exposed to COVID-19, were actively infected with it, or had recovered from it provided the deeply sampled blood TCRbeta repertoires that made up the dataset. Study-wide conclusions, independent of this receptor: Clinical and demographic metadata were provided uncurated, with the amount varying by source and participant.

Sample: peripheral blood. This receptor chain uses TRBV11-2 and TRBJ2-1; confidence is insufficient to name the D gene. The receptor was derived from a man between 65 and 85 years old with active or convalescent COVID-19. The CDR3 protein is CASSLINNEQFF. In nucleotide form, the sequence is TGTGCCAGCAGCTTAATAAACAATGAGCAGTTCTTC.